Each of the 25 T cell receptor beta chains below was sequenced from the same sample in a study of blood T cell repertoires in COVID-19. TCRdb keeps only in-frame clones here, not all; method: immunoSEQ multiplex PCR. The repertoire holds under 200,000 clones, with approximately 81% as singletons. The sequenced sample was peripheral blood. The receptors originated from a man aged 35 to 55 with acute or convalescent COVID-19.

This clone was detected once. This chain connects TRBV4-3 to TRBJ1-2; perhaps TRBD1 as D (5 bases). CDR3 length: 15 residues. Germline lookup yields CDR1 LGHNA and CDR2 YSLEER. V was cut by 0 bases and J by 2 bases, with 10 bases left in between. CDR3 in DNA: TGCGCCAGCAGCCAAGATAGGGGCCGAAACTATGGCTACACCTTC. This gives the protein CASSQDRGRNYGYTF.

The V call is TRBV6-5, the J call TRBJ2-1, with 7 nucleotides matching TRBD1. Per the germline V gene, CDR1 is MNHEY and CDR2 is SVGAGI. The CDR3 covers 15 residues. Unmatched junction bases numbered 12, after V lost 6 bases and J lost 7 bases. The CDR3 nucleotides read TGTGCCAGCAGACCAGGGGGTATGGGTAAAAATGAGCAGTTCTTC. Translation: CASRPGGMGKNEQFF.

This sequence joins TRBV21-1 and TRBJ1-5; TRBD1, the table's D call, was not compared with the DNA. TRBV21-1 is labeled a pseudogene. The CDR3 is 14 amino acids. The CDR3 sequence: CASSKWTGNQPQHF. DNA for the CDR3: TGTGCCAGCAGCAAATGGACAGGGAATCAGCCCCAGCATTTT.

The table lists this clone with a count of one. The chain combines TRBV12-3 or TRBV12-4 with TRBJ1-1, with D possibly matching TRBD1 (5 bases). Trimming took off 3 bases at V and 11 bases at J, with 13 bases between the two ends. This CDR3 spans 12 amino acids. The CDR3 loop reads CASSFYGRDAFF. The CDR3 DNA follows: TGTGCCAGCAGTTTCTACGGCAGGGATGCTTTCTTT.

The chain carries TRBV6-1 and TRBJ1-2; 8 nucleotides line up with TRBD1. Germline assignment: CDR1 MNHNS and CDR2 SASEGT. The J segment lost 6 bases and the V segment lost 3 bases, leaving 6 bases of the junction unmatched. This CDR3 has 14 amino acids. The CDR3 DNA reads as TGTGCCAGCAGTGACCGACAGGGGCGAGATGGCTACACCTTC. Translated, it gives CASSDRQGRDGYTF.

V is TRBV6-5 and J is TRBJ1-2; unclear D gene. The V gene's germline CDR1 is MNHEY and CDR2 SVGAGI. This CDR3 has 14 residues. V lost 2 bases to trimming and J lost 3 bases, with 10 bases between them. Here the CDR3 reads CASSYLRGHYGYTF. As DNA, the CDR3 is TGTGCCAGCAGTTACCTCCGAGGGCACTATGGCTACACCTTC.

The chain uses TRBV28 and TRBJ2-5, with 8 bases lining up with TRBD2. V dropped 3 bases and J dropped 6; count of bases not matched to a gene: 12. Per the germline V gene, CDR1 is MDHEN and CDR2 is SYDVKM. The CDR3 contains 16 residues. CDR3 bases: TGTGCCAGCAGTTTGGAGGGGCCGGGGGGGTTTAAGACCCAGTACTTC. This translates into CASSLEGPGGFKTQYF.

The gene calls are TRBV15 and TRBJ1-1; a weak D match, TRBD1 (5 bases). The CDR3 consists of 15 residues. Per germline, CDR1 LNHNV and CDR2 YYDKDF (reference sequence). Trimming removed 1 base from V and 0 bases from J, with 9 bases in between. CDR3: CATSRGAGMNTEAFF. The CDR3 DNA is TGTGCCACCAGCAGAGGTGCAGGGATGAACACTGAAGCTTTCTTT.

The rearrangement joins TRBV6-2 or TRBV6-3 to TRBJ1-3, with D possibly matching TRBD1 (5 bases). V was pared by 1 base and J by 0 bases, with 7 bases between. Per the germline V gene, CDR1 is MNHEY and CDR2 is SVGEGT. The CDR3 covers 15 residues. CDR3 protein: CASSYWGVSGNTIYF. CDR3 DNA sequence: TGTGCCAGCAGTTACTGGGGCGTCTCTGGAAACACCATATATTTT.

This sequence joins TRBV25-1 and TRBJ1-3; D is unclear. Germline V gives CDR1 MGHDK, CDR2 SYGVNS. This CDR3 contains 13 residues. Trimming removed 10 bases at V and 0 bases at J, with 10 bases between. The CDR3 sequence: CATTAASGNTIYF. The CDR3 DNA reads TGTGCCACCACAGCTGCCTCTGGAAACACCATATATTTT.

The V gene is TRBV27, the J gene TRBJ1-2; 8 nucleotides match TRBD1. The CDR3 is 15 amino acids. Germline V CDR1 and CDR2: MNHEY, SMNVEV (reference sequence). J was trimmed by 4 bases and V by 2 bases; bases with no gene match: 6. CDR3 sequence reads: CASSLGGQGSYGYTF. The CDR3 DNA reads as TGTGCCAGCAGTTTAGGAGGACAGGGATCCTATGGCTACACCTTC.

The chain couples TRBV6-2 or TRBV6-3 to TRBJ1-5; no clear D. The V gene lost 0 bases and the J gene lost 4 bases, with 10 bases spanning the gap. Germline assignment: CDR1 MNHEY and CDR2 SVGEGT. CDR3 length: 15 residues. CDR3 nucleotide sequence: TGTGCCAGCAGTTACTCAGGAGGGAGTAATCAGCCCCAGCATTTT. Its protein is CASSYSGGSNQPQHF.

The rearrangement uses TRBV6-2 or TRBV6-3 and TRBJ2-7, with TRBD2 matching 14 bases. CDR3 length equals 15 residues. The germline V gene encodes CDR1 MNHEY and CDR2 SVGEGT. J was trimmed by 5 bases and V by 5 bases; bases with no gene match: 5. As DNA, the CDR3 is TGTGCCAGCAGTCGAGGACTAGCGGGGGGCGACGAGCAGTACTTC. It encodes CASSRGLAGGDEQYF.

The CDR3 reads CASSFTGQANTIYF. CDR3 nucleotide sequence: TGTGCCAGCAGCTTCACCGGTCAAGCAAACACCATATATTTT. V is TRBV5-8 and J is TRBJ1-3; D gene ambiguous. V lost 2 bases, J lost 6 bases, and 12 bases lay in between. The germline V gene has CDR1 SGHTS and CDR2 YDEGEE. The CDR3 is 14 amino acids.

This CDR3 is CASSPTGYHNEQFF. The CDR3, as DNA: TGTGCCAGCAGCCCGACAGGGTACCACAATGAGCAGTTCTTC. V and J are TRBV7-9 and TRBJ2-1; 7 positions match TRBD1. The CDR3 extends over 14 amino acids. J was trimmed by 5 bases and V by 5 bases; bases with no gene match: 6. Germline V gene data show CDR1 as SEHNR and CDR2 as FQNEAQ (reference sequence).

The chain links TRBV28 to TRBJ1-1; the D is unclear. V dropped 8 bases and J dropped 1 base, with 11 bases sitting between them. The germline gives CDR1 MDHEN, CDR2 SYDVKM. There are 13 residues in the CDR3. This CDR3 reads CASLLRANTEAFF. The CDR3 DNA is TGTGCCAGCCTTCTTCGCGCGAACACTGAAGCTTTCTTT.

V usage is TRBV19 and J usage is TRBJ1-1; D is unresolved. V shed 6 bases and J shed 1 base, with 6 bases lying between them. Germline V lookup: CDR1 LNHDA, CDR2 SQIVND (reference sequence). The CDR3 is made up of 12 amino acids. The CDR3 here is CASSRQNTEAFF. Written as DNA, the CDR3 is TGTGCCAGTAGCAGACAGAACACTGAAGCTTTCTTT.

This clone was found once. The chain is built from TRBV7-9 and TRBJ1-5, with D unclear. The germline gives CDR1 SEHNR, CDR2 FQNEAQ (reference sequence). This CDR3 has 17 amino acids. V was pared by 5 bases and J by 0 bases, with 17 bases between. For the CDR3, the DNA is TGTGCCAGCAGCCGAGGATCGGGAGGGAATAGCAATCAGCCCCAGCATTTT. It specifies CASSRGSGGNSNQPQHF.

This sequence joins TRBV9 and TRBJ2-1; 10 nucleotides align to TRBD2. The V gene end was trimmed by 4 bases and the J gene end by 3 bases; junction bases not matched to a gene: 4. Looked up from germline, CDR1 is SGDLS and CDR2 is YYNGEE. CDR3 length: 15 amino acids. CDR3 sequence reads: CASSTSSGGYNEQFF. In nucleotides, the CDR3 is TGTGCCAGCAGCACTTCTAGCGGGGGCTACAATGAGCAGTTCTTC.

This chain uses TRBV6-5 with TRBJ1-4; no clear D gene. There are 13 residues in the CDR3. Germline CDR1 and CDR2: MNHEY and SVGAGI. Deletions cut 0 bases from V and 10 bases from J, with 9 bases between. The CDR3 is CASSYSKGGKLFF. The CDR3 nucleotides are TGTGCCAGCAGTTACTCGAAAGGAGGAAAACTGTTTTTT.

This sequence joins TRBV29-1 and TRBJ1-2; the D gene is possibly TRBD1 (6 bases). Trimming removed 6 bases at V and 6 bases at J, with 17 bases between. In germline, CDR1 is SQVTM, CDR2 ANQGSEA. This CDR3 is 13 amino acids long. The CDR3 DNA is TGCAGCGTGGCCGGGGGGGGGCGGAATGGCTACACCTTC. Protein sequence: CSVAGGGRNGYTF.

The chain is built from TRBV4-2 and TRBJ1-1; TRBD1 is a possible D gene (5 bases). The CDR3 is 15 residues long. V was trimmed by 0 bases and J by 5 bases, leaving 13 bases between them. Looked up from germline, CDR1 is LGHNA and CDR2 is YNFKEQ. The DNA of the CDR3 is TGTGCCAGCAGCCAAGACCCCGGGGGGGGGACTGAAGCTTTCTTT. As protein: CASSQDPGGGTEAFF.

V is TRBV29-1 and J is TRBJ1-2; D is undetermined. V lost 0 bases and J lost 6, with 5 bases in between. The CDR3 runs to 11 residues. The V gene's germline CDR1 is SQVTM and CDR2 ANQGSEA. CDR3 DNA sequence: TGCAGCGTTGAAGATAGCCATGGCTACACCTTC. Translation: CSVEDSHGYTF.

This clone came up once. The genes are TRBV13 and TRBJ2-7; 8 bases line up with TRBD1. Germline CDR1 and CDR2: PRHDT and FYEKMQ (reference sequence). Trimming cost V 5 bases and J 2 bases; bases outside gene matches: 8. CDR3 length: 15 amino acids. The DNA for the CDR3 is TGTGCCAGCAGCCCCCGGACAGGGTCCACCTACGAGCAGTACTTC. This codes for CASSPRTGSTYEQYF.

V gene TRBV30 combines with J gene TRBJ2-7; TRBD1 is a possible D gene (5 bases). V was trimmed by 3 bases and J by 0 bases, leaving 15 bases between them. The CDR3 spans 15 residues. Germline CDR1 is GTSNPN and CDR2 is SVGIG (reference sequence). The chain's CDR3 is CAWSLGTGGSYEQYF. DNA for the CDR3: TGTGCCTGGAGCCTAGGTACAGGCGGCTCCTACGAGCAGTACTTC.